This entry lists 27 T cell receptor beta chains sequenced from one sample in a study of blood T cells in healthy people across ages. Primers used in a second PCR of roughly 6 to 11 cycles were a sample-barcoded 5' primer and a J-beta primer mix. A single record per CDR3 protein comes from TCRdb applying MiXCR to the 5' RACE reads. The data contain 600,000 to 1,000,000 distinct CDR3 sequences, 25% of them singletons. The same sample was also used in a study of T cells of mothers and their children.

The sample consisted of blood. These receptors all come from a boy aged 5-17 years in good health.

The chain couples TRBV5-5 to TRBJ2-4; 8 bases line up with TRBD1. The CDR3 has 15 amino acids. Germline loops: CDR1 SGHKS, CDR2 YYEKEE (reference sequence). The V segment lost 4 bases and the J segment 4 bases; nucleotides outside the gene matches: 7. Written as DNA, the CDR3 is TGTGCCAGCAGCCGCAGGACAGGGATTAAAAACATTCAGTACTTC. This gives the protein CASSRRTGIKNIQYF.

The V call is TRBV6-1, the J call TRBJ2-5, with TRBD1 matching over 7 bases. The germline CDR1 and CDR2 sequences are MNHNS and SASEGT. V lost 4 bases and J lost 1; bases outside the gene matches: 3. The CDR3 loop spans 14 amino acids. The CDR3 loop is CASSADRVQETQYF. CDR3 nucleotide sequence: TGTGCCAGCAGTGCAGACAGGGTCCAAGAGACCCAGTACTTC.

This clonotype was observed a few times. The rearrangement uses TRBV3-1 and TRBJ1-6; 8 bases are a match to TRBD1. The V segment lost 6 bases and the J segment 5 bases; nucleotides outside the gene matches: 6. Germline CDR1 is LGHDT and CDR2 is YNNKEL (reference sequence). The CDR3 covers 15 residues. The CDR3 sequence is CASRLHRGDNSPLHF. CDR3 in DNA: TGTGCCAGCAGACTCCACAGGGGGGATAATTCACCCCTCCACTTT.

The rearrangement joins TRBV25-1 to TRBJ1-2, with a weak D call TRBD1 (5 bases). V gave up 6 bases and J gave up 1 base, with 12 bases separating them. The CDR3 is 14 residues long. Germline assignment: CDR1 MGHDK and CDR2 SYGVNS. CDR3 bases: TGTGCCAGCAGACCCCCAGGGTTTAACTATGGCTACACCTTC. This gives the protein CASRPPGFNYGYTF.

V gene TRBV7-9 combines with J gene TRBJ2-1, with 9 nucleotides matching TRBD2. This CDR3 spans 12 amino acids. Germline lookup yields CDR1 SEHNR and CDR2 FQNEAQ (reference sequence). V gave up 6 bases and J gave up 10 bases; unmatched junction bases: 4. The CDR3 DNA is TGTGCCAGCAGTTCTAGCGGGATCGAGCAGTTCTTC. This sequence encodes CASSSSGIEQFF.

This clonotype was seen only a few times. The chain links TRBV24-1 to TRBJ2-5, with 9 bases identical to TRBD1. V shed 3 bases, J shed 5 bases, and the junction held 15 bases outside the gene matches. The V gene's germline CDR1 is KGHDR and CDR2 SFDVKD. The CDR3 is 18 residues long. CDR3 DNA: TGTGCCACCAGTGATGCACTCCCGGGACAGGGTTTTAGGGAGACCCAGTACTTC. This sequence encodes CATSDALPGQGFRETQYF.

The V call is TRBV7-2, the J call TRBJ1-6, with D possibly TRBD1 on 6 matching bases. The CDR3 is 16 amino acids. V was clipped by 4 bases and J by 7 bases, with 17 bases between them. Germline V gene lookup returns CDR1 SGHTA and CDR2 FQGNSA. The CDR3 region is CASSSSRGFANSPLHF. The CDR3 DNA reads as TGTGCCAGCAGCTCGAGCAGGGGTTTCGCCAATTCACCCCTCCACTTT.

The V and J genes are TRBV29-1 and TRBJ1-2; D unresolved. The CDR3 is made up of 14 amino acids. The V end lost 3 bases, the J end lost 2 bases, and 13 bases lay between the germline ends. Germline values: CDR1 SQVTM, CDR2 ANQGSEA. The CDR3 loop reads CSVDQQRTNYGYTF. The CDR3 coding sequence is TGCAGCGTTGATCAGCAGCGAACGAACTATGGCTACACCTTC.

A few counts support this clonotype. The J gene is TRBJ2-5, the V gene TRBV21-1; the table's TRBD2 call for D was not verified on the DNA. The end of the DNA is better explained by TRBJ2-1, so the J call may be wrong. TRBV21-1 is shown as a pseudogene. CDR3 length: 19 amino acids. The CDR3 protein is CASTTRHGLAGDLYNEQFF. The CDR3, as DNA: TGTGCCAGCACCACCCGGCACGGACTAGCGGGAGATCTCTACAATGAGCAGTTCTTC.

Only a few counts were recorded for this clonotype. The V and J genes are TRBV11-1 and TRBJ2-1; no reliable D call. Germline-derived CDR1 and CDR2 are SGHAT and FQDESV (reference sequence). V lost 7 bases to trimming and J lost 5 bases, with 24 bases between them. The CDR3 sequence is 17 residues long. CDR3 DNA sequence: TGTGCCAGCACCATCTCGGCCGTGGGATTGGTAAACAATGAGCAGTTCTTC. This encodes CASTISAVGLVNNEQFF.

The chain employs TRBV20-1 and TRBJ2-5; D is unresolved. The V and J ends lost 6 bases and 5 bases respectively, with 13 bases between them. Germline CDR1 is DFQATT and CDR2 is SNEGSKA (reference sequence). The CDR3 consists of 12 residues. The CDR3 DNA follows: TGCAGTGCGCGAGATCTGCGGGAGACCCAGTACTTC. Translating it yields CSARDLRETQYF.

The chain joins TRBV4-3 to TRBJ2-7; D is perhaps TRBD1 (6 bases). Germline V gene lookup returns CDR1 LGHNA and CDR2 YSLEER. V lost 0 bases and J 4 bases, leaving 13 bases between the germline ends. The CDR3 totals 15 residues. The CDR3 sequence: CASSQDRTESYEQYF. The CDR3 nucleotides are TGCGCCAGCAGCCAAGATAGGACAGAAAGTTACGAGCAGTACTTC.

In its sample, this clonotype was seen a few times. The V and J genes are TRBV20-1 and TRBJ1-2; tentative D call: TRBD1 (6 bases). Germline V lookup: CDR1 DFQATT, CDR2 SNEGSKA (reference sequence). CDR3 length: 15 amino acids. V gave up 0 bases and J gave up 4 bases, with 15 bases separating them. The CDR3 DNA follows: TGCAGTGCTAGAGATATCGGGGGCCCTCTCTATGGCTACACCTTC. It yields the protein CSARDIGGPLYGYTF.

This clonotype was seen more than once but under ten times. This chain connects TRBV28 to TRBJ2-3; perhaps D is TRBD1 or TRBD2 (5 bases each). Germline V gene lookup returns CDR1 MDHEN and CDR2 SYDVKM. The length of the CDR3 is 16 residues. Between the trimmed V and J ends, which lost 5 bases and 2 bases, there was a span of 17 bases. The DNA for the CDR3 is TGTGCCAGCAGTGGATTGGGGGAAAAGGTCACAGATACGCAGTATTTT. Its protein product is CASSGLGEKVTDTQYF. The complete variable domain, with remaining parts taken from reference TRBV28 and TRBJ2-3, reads DVKVTQSSRYLVKRTGEKVFLECVQDMDHENMFWYRQDPGLGLRLIYFSYDVKMKEKGDIPEGYSVSREKKERFSLILESASTNQTSMYLCASSGLGEKVTDTQYFGPGTRLTVL.

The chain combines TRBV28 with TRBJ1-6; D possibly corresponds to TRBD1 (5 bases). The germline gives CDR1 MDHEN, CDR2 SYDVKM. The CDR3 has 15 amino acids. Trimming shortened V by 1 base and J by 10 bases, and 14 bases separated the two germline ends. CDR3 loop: CASSLFGQEGSPLHF. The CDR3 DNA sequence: TGTGCCAGCAGTTTATTTGGACAAGAGGGCTCACCCCTCCACTTT.

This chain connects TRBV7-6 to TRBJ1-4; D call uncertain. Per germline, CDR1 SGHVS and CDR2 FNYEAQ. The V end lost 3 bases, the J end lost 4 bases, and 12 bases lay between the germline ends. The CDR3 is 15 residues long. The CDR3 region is CASSLSRIYNEKLFF. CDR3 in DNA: TGTGCCAGCAGCTTGTCTAGGATTTATAATGAAAAACTGTTTTTT.

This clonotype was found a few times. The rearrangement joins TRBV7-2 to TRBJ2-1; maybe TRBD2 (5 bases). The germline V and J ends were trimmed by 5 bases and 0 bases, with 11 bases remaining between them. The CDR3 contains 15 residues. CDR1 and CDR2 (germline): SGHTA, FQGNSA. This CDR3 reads CASSPASSSYNEQFF. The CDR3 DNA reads TGTGCCAGCAGCCCAGCTAGCAGCTCCTACAATGAGCAGTTCTTC.

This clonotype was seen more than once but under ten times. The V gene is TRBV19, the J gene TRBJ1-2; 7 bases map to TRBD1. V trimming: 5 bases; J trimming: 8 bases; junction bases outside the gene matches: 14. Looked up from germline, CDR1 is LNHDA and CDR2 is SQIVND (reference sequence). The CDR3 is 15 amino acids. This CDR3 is CASSLDRAPFEGYTF. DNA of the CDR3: TGTGCCAGTAGTCTTGACAGGGCGCCTTTCGAGGGCTACACCTTC.

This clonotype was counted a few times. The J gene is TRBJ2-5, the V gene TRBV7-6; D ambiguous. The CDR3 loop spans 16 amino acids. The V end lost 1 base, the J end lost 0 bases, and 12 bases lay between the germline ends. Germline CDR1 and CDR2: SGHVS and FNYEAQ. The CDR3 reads CASSLGLSGYQETQYF. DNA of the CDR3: TGTGCCAGCAGCTTAGGGCTTTCCGGTTACCAAGAGACCCAGTACTTC.

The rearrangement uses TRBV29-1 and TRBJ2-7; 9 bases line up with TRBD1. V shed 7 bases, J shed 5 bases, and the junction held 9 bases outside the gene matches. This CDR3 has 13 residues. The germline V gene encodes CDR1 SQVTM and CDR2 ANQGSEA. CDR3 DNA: TGCAGCGCCCAAGGGGACAGGGTCGACGAGCAGTACTTC. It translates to CSAQGDRVDEQYF.

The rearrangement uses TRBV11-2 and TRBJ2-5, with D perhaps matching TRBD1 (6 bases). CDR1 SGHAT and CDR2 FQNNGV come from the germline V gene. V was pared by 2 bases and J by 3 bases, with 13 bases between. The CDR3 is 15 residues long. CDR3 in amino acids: CASSLWVTGKETQYF. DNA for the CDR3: TGTGCCAGCAGCTTATGGGTAACAGGGAAAGAGACCCAGTACTTC.

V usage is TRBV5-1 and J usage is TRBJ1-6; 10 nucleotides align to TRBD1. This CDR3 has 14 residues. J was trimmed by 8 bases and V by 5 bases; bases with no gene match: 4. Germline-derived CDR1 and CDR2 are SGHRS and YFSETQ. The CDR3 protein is CASRTGQGDSPLHF. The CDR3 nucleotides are TGCGCCAGCAGGACCGGACAGGGGGATTCACCCCTCCACTTT.

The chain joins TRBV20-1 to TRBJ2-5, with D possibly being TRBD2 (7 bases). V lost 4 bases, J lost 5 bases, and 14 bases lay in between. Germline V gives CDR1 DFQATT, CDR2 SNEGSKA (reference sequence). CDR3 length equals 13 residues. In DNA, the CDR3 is TGCAGTGCTACGCCCGGGGGGCCGGAGACCCAGTACTTC. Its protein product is CSATPGGPETQYF.

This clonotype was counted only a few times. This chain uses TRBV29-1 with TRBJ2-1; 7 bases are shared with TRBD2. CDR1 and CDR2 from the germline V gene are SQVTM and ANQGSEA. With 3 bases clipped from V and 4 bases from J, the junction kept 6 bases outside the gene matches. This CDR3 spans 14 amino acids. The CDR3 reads CSVEGLAAYNEQFF. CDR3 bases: TGCAGCGTTGAGGGGCTAGCGGCTTACAATGAGCAGTTCTTC.

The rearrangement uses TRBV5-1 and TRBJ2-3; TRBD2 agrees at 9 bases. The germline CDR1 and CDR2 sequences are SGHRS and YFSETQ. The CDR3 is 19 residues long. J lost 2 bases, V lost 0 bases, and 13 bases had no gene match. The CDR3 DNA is TGCGCCAGCAGCTTGGGGGTTAGCGGGAGTCGAGGTTACACAGATACGCAGTATTTT. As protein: CASSLGVSGSRGYTDTQYF.

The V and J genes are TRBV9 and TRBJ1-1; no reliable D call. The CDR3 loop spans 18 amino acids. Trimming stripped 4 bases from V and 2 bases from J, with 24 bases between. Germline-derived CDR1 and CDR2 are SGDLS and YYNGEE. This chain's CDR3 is CASSNQIGPARFNTEAFF. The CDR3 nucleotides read TGTGCCAGCAGCAACCAAATAGGGCCGGCTCGTTTTAACACTGAAGCTTTCTTT. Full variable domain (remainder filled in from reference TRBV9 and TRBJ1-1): DSGVTQTPKHLITATGQRVTLRCSPRSGDLSVYWYQQSLDQGLQFLIQYYNGEERAKGNILERFSAQQFPDLHSELNLSSLELGDSALYFCASSNQIGPARFNTEAFFGQGTRLTVV.

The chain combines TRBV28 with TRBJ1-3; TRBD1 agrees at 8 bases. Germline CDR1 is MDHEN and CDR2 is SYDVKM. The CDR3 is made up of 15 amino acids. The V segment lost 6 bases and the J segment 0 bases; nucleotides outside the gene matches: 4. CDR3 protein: CASRGTGGSGNTIYF. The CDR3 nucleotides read TGTGCCAGCAGGGGGACAGGCGGCTCTGGAAACACCATATATTTT.